Listed below are T cell receptor beta chains from one sample, sequenced in a study of human T cells and chemical hapten exposure. TCRdb re-derived calls from the RACE reads in MiXCR, one entry per CDR3 protein. The data show about 350,000 distinct CDR3 sequences, 4.5% to 5.5% seen once. The specimen comprised whole blood, sampled in connection with sensitization to the hapten diphenylcyclopropenone (DPC). These receptors originate from a woman aged 18-35 years with alopecia areata. Some clones in this sample may be carry-over from other donors' samples. Each CDR3 is given with its conserved first and last residue. A D gene is named only where the DNA matches it firmly. Clone size is not always given. Where it is, it says once, few, many or a class for expanded clones.

TRBV25-1	NA	TRBJ1-2	few	CASSVLSGTDYGYTF	TGTGCCAGCAGTGTCCTCTCCGGGACCGACTATGGCTACACCTTC
TRBV6-1	TRBD1	TRBJ1-6	NA	CASSDPGGYGNSPLHF	TGTGCCAGCAGTGACCCAGGGGGCTACGGTAATTCACCCCTCCACTTT
TRBV7-9	NA	TRBJ2-1	many	CASSLTDEQFF	TGTGCCAGCAGCTTGACGGATGAGCAGTTCTTC
TRBV9	NA	TRBJ1-6	NA	CASSVEESSYNSPLHF	TGTGCCAGCAGCGTAGAGGAGAGCTCCTATAATTCACCCCTCCACTTT
TRBV2	TRBD1	TRBJ1-5	NA	CASSARGQSGNQPQHF	TGTGCCAGCAGTGCCCGGGGACAGTCGGGCAATCAGCCCCAGCATTTT
TRBV6-6	NA	TRBJ2-5	many	CASSYGQGFQETQYF	TGTGCCAGCAGTTACGGGCAGGGATTCCAAGAGACCCAGTACTTC
TRBV7-2	NA	TRBJ1-5	few	CASSPRTYQPQHF	TGTGCCAGCAGCCCCAGGACATATCAGCCCCAGCATTTT
TRBV7-9	NA	TRBJ2-3	many	CASSSKGPFLQGNPSTDTQYF	TGTGCCAGCAGCTCAAAGGGGCCGTTCTTGCAGGGCAACCCCTCCACAGATACGCAGTATTTT
TRBV28	TRBD1	TRBJ2-2	few	CASTTTGTGHTGELFF	TGTGCCAGCACCACCACCGGGACAGGCCACACCGGGGAGCTGTTTTTT
TRBV7-2	TRBD1	TRBJ2-5	few	CASSQGQPETQYF	TGTGCCAGCAGCCAGGGACAGCCCGAGACCCAGTACTTC
TRBV12-3/TRBV12-4	NA	TRBJ2-3	NA	CASTRKGGPSTDTQYF	TGTGCCAGCACCAGAAAGGGGGGGCCCAGCACAGATACGCAGTATTTT
TRBV5-1	NA	TRBJ1-4	many	CASSWGVGQWRMMANEKLFF	TGCGCCAGCAGCTGGGGGGTCGGACAGTGGAGAATGATGGCTAATGAAAAACTGTTTTTT
TRBV20-1	NA	TRBJ1-2	NA	CSASLRANYGYTF	TGCAGTGCTAGTTTGCGAGCTAACTATGGCTACACCTTC
TRBV5-5	NA	TRBJ2-1	few	CASSFASGPSYNEQFF	TGTGCCAGCAGCTTTGCATCGGGCCCTTCCTACAATGAGCAGTTCTTC
TRBV2	NA	TRBJ2-5	many	CASTYITSRETQYF	TGTGCCAGCACCTACATCACTAGCAGGGAGACCCAGTACTTC
TRBV6-2/TRBV6-3	NA	TRBJ2-4	many	CASSYGTDQYF	TGTGCCAGCAGTTACGGTACGGATCAGTACTTC
TRBV6-2/TRBV6-3	NA	TRBJ1-5	few	CASSYTQGGPGGNQPQHF	TGTGCCAGCAGTTACACGCAGGGCGGGCCAGGTGGCAATCAGCCCCAGCATTTT
TRBV10-2	NA	TRBJ2-1	NA	CASSESKGPNEQFF	TGCGCCAGCAGTGAGTCTAAGGGGCCCAATGAGCAGTTCTTC
TRBV4-2	NA	TRBJ2-7	NA	CASSPPGRGAFHEQYF	TGTGCCAGCAGCCCGCCCGGCCGGGGGGCCTTCCACGAGCAGTACTTC
TRBV6-6	TRBD1	TRBJ2-7	few	CASSSRDRVTYEQYF	TGTGCCAGCAGTTCTCGGGACAGGGTCACCTACGAGCAGTACTTC
TRBV28	TRBD2	TRBJ2-1	NA	CASSFLGRGGLSNEQFF	TGTGCCAGCAGCTTTCTAGGGCGGGGGGGCCTGTCCAATGAGCAGTTCTTC
TRBV20-1	NA	TRBJ1-1	many	CSARDGGNTEAFF	TGCAGTGCTAGAGATGGGGGAAACACTGAAGCTTTCTTT
TRBV29-1	TRBD1	TRBJ2-1	many	CSVASDRVSRYEQFF	TGCAGCGTTGCTTCCGACAGGGTCTCTAGATATGAGCAGTTCTTC
TRBV9	TRBD2	TRBJ2-3	many	CASSINSGISTDTQYF	TGTGCCAGCAGCATCAATAGCGGGATTAGCACAGATACGCAGTATTTT
TRBV29-1	NA	TRBJ2-1	NA	CSVVRDSYNEQFF	TGCAGCGTTGTTCGCGACTCTTACAATGAGCAGTTCTTC
TRBV2	TRBD2	TRBJ2-2	many	CASSEFASGGDTGELFF	TGTGCCAGCAGTGAATTTGCTAGCGGGGGGGACACCGGGGAGCTGTTTTTT
TRBV12-3/TRBV12-4	NA	TRBJ1-2	many	CASTMTGSSGYTF	TGTGCCAGCACCATGACAGGTTCTTCGGGCTACACCTTC